What follows describes a single T cell receptor beta chain. The data stem from a study of T cell changes during pregnancy in multiple sclerosis. Profiled with immunoSEQ multiplex PCR; TCRdb holds only in-frame clones, not every one. The sample carries 55,000 to 70,000 clones, about 91% recorded once. V lost 0 bases and J lost 2, with 14 bases in between. This CDR3 has 17 amino acids. The V gene's germline CDR1 is SGHTA and CDR2 FQGNSA. This material consisted of peripheral blood, taken after pregnancy. V gene TRBV7-2 combines with J gene TRBJ2-1; TRBD2 might be the D (5 bases). This clonotype originated in a female donor with multiple sclerosis, enrolled in a pregnancy study. The CDR3 nucleotides are TGTGCCAGCAGCTTAGCCCCACTAGTCCTCCCCTACAATGAGCAGTTCTTC. Its protein is CASSLAPLVLPYNEQFF.